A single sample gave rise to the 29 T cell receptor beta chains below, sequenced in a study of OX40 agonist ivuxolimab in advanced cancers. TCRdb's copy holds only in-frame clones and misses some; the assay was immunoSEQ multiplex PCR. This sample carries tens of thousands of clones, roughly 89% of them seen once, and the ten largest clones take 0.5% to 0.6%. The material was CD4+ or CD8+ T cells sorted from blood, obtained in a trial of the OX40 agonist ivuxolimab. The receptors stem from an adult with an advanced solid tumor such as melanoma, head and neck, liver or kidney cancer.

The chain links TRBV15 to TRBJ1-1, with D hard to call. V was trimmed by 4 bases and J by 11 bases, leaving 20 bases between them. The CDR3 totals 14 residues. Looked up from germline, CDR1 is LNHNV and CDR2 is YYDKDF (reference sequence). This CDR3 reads CATSKDAASHRAFF. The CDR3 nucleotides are TGTGCCACCAGCAAAGACGCGGCTTCACATAGGGCTTTCTTT.

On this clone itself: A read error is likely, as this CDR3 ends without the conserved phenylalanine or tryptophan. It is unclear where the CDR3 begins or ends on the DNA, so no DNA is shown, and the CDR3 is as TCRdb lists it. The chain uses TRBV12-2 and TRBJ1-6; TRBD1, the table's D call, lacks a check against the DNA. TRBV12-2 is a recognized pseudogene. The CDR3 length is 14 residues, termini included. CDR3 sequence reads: CASRLEQFNSPLHL.

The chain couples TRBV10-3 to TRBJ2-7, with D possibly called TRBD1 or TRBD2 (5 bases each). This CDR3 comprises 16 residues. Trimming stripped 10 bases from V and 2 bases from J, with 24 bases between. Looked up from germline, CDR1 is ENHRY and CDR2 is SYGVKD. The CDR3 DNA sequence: TGTGCCAGCGGCGAAACCGGGAAGAGGGGAACCTACGAGCAGTACTTC. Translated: CASGETGKRGTYEQYF.

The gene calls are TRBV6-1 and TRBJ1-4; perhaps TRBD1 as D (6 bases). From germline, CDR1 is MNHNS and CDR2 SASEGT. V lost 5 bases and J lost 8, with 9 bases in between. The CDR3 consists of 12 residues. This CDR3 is CASSPQGEKLFF. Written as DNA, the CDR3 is TGTGCCAGCAGTCCCCAGGGGGAAAAACTGTTTTTT.

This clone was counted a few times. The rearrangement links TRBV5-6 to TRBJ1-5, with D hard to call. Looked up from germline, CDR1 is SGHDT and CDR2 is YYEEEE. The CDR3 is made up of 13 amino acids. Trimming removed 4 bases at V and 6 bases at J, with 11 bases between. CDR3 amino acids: CASSGGRLQPQHF. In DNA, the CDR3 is TGTGCCAGCAGCGGAGGGCGTCTTCAGCCCCAGCATTTT. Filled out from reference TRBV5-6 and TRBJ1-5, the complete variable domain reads DAGVTQSPTHLIKTRGQQVTLRCSPKSGHDTVSWYQQALGQGPQFIFQYYEEEERQRGNFPDRFSGHQFPNYSSELNVNALLLGDSALYLCASSGGRLQPQHFGDGTRLSIL.

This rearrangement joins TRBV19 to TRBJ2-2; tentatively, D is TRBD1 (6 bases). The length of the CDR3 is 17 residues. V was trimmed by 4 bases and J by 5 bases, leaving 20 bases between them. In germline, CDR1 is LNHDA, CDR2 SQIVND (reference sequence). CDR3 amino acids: CASSSIVNRVGTGELFF. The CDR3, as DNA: TGTGCCAGTAGTAGCATCGTGAACAGGGTGGGAACCGGGGAGCTGTTTTTT.

The CDR3 DNA reads as TGCGCCAGCAGCCAAGGCCCAGGGCGGGAAGCTTTCTTT. Translating gives CASSQGPGREAFF. The chain carries TRBV4-3 and TRBJ1-1, with D possibly TRBD1 on 5 matching bases. With 1 base removed from V and 8 bases from J, the gap between germline ends came to 11 bases. Germline CDR1 LGHNA, CDR2 YSLEER. There are 13 residues in the CDR3.

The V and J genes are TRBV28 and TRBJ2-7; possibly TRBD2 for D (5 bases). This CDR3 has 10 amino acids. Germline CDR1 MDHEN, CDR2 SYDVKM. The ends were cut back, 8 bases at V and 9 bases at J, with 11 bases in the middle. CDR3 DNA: TGTGCCAGCGGGAGTCGTGGGCAGTACTTC. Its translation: CASGSRGQYF.

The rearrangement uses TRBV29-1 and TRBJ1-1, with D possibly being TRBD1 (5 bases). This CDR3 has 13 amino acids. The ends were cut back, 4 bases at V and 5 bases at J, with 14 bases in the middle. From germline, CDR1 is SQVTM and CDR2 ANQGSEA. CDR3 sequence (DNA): TGCAGCGTTGTAAGGGGCGGGGGGACTGAAGCTTTCTTT. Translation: CSVVRGGGTEAFF. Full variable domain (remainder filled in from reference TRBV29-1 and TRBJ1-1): SAVISQKPSRDICQRGTSLTIQCQVDSQVTMMFWYRQQPGQSLTLIATANQGSEATYESGFVIDKFPISRPNLTFSTLTVSNMSPEDSSIYLCSVVRGGGTEAFFGQGTRLTVV.

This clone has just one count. The CDR3 nucleotides read TGTGCCAGCAGCTACATCCCGGAGGAAGCTTTCTTT. Translated, it gives CASSYIPEEAFF. The V call is TRBV5-5, the J call TRBJ1-1, with D unresolved. Between the trimmed V and J ends, which lost 3 bases and 8 bases, there was a span of 11 bases. CDR3 size: 12 residues. In germline, CDR1 is SGHKS, CDR2 YYEKEE (reference sequence).

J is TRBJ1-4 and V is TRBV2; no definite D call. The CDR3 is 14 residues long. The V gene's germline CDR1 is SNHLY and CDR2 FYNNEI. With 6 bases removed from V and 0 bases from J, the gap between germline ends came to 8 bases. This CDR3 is CASRNPATNEKLFF. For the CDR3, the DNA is TGTGCCAGCAGGAACCCCGCAACTAATGAAAAACTGTTTTTT.

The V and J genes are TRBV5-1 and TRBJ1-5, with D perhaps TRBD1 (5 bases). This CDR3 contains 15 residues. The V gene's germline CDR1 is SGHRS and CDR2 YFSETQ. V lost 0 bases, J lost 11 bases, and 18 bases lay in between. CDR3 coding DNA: TGCGCCAGCAGCTTGGTTGGGGGGTCCCCCGGGGCCCAGCATTTT. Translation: CASSLVGGSPGAQHF.

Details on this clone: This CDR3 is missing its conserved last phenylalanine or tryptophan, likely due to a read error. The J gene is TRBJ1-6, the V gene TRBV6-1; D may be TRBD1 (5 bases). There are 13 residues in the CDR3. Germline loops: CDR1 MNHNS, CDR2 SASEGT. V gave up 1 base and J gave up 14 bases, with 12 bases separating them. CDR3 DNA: TGTGCCAGCAGTGAAGGGACAAGGCTGACCCTCCACCTT. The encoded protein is CASSEGTRLTLHL.

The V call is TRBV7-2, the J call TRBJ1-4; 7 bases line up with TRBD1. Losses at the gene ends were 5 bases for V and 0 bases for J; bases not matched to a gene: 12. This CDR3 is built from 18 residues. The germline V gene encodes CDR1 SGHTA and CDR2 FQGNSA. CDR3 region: CASSPRQTDRATNEKLFF. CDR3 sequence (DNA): TGTGCCAGCAGCCCCCGTCAGACTGACAGGGCAACTAATGAAAAACTGTTTTTT. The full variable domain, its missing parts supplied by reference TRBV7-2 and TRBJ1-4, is GAGVSQSPSNKVTEKGKDVELRCDPISGHTALYWYRQSLGQGLEFLIYFQGNSAPDKSGLPSDRFSAERTGGSVSTLTIQRTQQEDSAVYLCASSPRQTDRATNEKLFFGSGTQLSVL.

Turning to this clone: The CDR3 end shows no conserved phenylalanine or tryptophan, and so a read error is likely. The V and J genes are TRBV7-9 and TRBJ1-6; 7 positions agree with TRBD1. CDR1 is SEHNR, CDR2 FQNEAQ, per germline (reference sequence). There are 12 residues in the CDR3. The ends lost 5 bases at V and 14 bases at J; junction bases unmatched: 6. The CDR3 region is CASSPQGEALHL. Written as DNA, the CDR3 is TGTGCCAGCAGCCCCCAGGGGGAGGCCCTCCACCTT.

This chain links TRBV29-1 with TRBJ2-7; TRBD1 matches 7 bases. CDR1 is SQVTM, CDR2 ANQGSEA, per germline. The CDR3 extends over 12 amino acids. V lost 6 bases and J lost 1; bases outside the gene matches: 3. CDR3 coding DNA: TGCAGCGTGGGGACAGAATCCTACGAGCAGTACTTC. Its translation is CSVGTESYEQYF.

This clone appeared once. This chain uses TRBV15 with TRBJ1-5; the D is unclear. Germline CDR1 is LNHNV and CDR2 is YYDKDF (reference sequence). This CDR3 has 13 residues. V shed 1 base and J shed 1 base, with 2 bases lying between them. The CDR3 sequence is CATSRASNQPQHF. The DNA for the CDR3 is TGTGCCACCAGCAGAGCCAGCAATCAGCCCCAGCATTTT. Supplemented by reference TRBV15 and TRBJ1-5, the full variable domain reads DAMVIQNPRYQVTQFGKPVTLSCSQTLNHNVMYWYQQKSSQAPKLLFHYYDKDFNNEADTPDNFQSRRPNTSFCFLDIRSPGLGDTAMYLCATSRASNQPQHFGDGTRLSIL.

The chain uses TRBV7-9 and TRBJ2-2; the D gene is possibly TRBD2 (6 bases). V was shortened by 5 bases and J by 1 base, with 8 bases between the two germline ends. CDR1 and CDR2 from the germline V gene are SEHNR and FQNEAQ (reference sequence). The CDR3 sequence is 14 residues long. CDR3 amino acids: CASSPGGNTGELFF. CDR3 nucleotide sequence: TGTGCCAGCAGCCCCGGGGGGAACACCGGGGAGCTGTTTTTT.

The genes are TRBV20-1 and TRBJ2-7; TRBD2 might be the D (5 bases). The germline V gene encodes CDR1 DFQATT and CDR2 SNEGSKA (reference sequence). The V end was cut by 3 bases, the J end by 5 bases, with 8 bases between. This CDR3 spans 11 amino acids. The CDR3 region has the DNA TGCAGTGCTAGGATGGGAGACGAGCAGTACTTC. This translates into CSARMGDEQYF.

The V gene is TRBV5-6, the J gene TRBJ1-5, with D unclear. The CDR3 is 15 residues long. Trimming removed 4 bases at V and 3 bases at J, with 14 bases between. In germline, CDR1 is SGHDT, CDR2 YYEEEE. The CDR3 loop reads CASSPGWAPNQPQHF. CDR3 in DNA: TGTGCCAGCAGCCCGGGGTGGGCGCCCAATCAGCCCCAGCATTTT.

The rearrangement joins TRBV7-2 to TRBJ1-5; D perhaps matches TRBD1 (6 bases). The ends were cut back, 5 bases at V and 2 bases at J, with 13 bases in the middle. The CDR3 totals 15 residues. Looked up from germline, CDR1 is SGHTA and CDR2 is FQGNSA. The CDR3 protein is CASSAQGIGNQPQHF. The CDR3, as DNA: TGTGCCAGCAGCGCACAGGGTATTGGCAATCAGCCCCAGCATTTT.

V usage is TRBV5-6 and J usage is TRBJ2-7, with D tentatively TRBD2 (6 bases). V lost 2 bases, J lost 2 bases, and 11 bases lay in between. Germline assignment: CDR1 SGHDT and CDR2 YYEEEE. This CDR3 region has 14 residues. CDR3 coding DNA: TGTGCCAGCAGCTTAGGGAGGTGGGCCTACGAGCAGTACTTC. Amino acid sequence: CASSLGRWAYEQYF.

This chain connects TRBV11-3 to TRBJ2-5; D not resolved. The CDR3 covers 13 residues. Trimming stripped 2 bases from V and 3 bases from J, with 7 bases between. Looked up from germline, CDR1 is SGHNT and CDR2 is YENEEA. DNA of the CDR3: TGTGCCAGCAGCTTACCCAGAGAAGAGACCCAGTACTTC. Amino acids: CASSLPREETQYF.

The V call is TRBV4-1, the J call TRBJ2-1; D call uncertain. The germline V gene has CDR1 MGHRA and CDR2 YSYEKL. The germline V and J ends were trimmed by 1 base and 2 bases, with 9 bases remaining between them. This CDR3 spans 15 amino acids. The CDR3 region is CASSQGEAPYNEQFF. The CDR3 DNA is TGCGCCAGCAGCCAAGGTGAGGCCCCCTACAATGAGCAGTTCTTC.

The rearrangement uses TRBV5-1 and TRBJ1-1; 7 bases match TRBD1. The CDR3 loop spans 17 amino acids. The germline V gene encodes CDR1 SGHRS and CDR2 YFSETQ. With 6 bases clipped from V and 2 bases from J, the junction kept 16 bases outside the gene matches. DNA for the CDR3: TGCGCCAGCACCCGTGGGACCGGGACAGACATTAACACTGAAGCTTTCTTT. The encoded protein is CASTRGTGTDINTEAFF.

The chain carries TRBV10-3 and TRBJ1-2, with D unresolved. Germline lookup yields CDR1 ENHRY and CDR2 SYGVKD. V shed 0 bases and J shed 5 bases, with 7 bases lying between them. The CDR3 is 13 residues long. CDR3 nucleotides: TGTGCCATCAGTGAGTCTAAGGCTTATGGCTACACCTTC. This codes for CAISESKAYGYTF.

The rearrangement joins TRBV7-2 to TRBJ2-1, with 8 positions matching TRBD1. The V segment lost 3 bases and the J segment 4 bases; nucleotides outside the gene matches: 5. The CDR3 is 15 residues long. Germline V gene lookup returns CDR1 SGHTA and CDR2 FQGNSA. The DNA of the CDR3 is TGTGCCAGCAGCTTCCGGGGACAGGCGTACAATGAGCAGTTCTTC. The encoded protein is CASSFRGQAYNEQFF.

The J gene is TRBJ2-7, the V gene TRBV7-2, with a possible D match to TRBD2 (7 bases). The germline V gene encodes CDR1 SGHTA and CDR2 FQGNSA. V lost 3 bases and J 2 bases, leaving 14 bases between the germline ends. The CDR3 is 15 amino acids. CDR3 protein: CASSLLVGGPYEQYF. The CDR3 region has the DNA TGTGCCAGCAGCTTGTTAGTGGGGGGGCCCTACGAGCAGTACTTC.

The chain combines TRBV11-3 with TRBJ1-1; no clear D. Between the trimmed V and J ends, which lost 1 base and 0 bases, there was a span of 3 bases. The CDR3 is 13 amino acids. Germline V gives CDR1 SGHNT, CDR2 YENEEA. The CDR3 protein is CASSLGLNTEAFF. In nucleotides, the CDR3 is TGTGCCAGCAGCTTAGGGTTGAACACTGAAGCTTTCTTT.